The 26 T cell receptor beta chains below all came from one sample that was sequenced in a study of T cells in Graves' hyperthyroidism and ophthalmopathy. The source material, RNA transcripts, was used to amplify TCR beta CDR3 regions. The HTBI set primed first-round TCR CDR3 RT-PCR. TCRdb re-derived calls from the multiplex PCR reads in MiXCR, one entry per CDR3 protein. In the table there are about 380,000 distinct CDR3 sequences, under 20% of which are singletons. The sequenced sample was blood. The source of these receptors is a man between 18 and 35 years old with Graves' ophthalmopathy.

This clonotype occurred many times. The V gene is TRBV6-1, the J gene TRBJ2-3; no reliable D call. Trimming pared 2 bases from V and 1 base from J, leaving 7 bases between. Germline V gene sequence: CDR1 MNHNS, CDR2 SASEGT. This CDR3 is 14 amino acids long. The CDR3 DNA is TGTGCCAGCAGTGAACGGGCGGGCACAGATACGCAGTATTTT. This codes for CASSERAGTDTQYF.

The V and J genes are TRBV4-1 and TRBJ1-1; D is unclear. V was cut by 3 bases and J by 1 base, with 9 bases left in between. CDR3 length: 14 amino acids. CDR1 MGHRA and CDR2 YSYEKL come from the germline V gene. This chain's CDR3 is CASSHPWENTEAFF. DNA of the CDR3: TGCGCCAGCAGCCATCCGTGGGAGAACACTGAAGCTTTCTTT.

The gene calls are TRBV13 and TRBJ2-7, with 7 bases that match TRBD1. This CDR3 comprises 14 residues. V trimming: 5 bases; J trimming: 7 bases; junction bases outside the gene matches: 11. Germline lookup yields CDR1 PRHDT and CDR2 FYEKMQ (reference sequence). CDR3 in amino acids: CASSPGDSIGEQYF. DNA of the CDR3: TGTGCCAGCAGCCCCGGGGACAGCATCGGGGAGCAGTACTTC.

This clonotype was counted ten times or more. The chain recombines TRBV7-8 with TRBJ2-7; D is unclear. V lost 1 base and J 3 bases, leaving 4 bases between the germline ends. This CDR3 spans 12 amino acids. CDR1 and CDR2 from the germline V gene are SGHVS and FQNEAQ. CDR3 nucleotide sequence: TGTGCCAGCAGCTTAGAAGTCTACGAGCAGTACTTC. It is translated as CASSLEVYEQYF.

This clonotype has only a few counts. This chain joins TRBV5-1 and TRBJ1-4; 7 nucleotides match TRBD1. CDR1 is SGHRS, CDR2 YFSETQ, per germline. With 4 bases clipped from V and 7 bases from J, the junction kept 7 bases outside the gene matches. The CDR3 runs to 14 residues. This CDR3 is CASSARQGGEKLFF. The CDR3 nucleotides read TGCGCCAGCAGCGCGAGACAGGGAGGTGAAAAACTGTTTTTT.

The gene calls are TRBV18 and TRBJ2-7; possible D gene TRBD2, 6 bases. The V end lost 6 bases, the J end lost 0 bases, and 18 bases lay between the germline ends. This CDR3 is built from 16 residues. CDR1 KGHSH and CDR2 LQKENI come from the germline V gene. The CDR3 here is CASSPNGGRSSYEQYF. The CDR3 bases are TGTGCCAGCTCCCCCAACGGGGGACGCAGCTCCTACGAGCAGTACTTC.

This clonotype showed up many times. The chain is built from TRBV11-1 and TRBJ1-1, with 9 bases identical to TRBD1. Trimming took 4 bases from V and 6 from J; bases not matched to a gene: 6. The CDR3 runs 14 residues. The germline gives CDR1 SGHAT, CDR2 FQDESV (reference sequence). CDR3 sequence (DNA): TGTGCCAGCAGCTCCGGGACAGGGTTTGCTGAAGCTTTCTTT. It codes for CASSSGTGFAEAFF.

Ten or more counts support this clonotype. The rearrangement links TRBV24-1 to TRBJ2-3, with TRBD1 matching 9 bases. The CDR3 covers 15 residues. V lost 9 bases, J lost 2 bases, and 8 bases stayed unmatched. Germline V gene lookup returns CDR1 KGHDR and CDR2 SFDVKD. The CDR3 DNA reads as TGTGCCACCGATGAGGGACAGGGCGACACAGATACGCAGTATTTT. Translated: CATDEGQGDTDTQYF.

The rearrangement uses TRBV24-1 and TRBJ1-5; TRBD1 matches 8 bases. Germline CDR1 and CDR2: KGHDR and SFDVKD. The CDR3 consists of 13 residues. V lost 9 bases, J lost 6 bases, and 6 bases stayed unmatched. The CDR3 nucleotides read TGTGCCACCCAGCAGGGGGCTAGTCAGCCCCAGCATTTT. It encodes CATQQGASQPQHF.

This clonotype came up a few times. The chain uses TRBV9 and TRBJ2-5, with D possibly matching TRBD2 (5 bases). Looked up from germline, CDR1 is SGDLS and CDR2 is YYNGEE. CDR3 length: 15 residues. Trimming shortened V by 0 bases and J by 5 bases, and 14 bases separated the two germline ends. The CDR3 region is CASSVDSGGRETQYF. The CDR3 DNA follows: TGTGCCAGCAGCGTAGATTCTGGAGGTCGGGAGACCCAGTACTTC.

This clonotype has a count of ten or more. The chain is built from TRBV15 and TRBJ2-7; D possibly corresponds to TRBD1 (5 bases). Germline values: CDR1 LNHNV, CDR2 YYDKDF (reference sequence). Trimming shortened V by 0 bases and J by 6 bases, and 18 bases separated the two germline ends. The CDR3 contains 16 residues. CDR3 sequence reads: CATSRDRKGLTGEQYF. DNA of the CDR3: TGTGCCACCAGCAGAGATCGGAAGGGGTTGACCGGCGAGCAGTACTTC.

This clonotype was recorded at least ten times. J is TRBJ1-1 and V is TRBV3-1, with 8 nucleotides matching TRBD1. With V trimmed by 4 bases and J by 1 base, 5 bases remained unmatched. This CDR3 is 15 amino acids long. The germline CDR1 and CDR2 sequences are LGHDT and YNNKEL (reference sequence). The CDR3 DNA reads TGTGCCAGCAGCCGCACCACAGGGGGGAACACTGAAGCTTTCTTT. It codes for CASSRTTGGNTEAFF.

This clonotype was seen many times. The chain combines TRBV3-1 with TRBJ2-7; perhaps TRBD2 as D (7 bases). This CDR3 has 15 residues. Trimming cost V 4 bases and J 5 bases, with 18 bases left between them. From germline, CDR1 is LGHDT and CDR2 YNNKEL (reference sequence). CDR3 DNA sequence: TGTGCCAGCAGCCCAAGGGGGAGACGGGGGGACGAGCAGTACTTC. Translated: CASSPRGRRGDEQYF.

The chain employs TRBV25-1 and TRBJ2-3; TRBD2 matches at 8 bases. The CDR3 has 13 amino acids. Looked up from germline, CDR1 is MGHDK and CDR2 is SYGVNS. The junction had 8 bases not matched to a gene; V was cut back by 9 bases and J by 6 bases. The CDR3 coding sequence is TGTGCCAGTCACAGCGGGGGAACTGATACGCAGTATTTT. It specifies CASHSGGTDTQYF.

This chain joins TRBV28 and TRBJ2-3; D not certain. This CDR3 spans 15 amino acids. The V and J ends lost 3 bases and 0 bases respectively, with 10 bases between them. CDR1 and CDR2 (germline): MDHEN, SYDVKM. The DNA of the CDR3 is TGTGCCAGCAGTTTCACCAGGTCGAGCACAGATACGCAGTATTTT. Translating it yields CASSFTRSSTDTQYF.

This chain joins TRBV7-8 and TRBJ1-1, with D uncertain. V dropped 2 bases and J dropped 5 bases, with 18 bases sitting between them. There are 16 residues in the CDR3. The germline gives CDR1 SGHVS, CDR2 FQNEAQ. As DNA, the CDR3 is TGTGCCAGCAGCTTACCTGAGGATGGCGGTGAGACTGAAGCTTTCTTT. Protein: CASSLPEDGGETEAFF.

This clonotype was seen more than once but under ten times. This rearrangement joins TRBV3-1 to TRBJ1-2; 7 bases agree with TRBD1. V lost 0 bases and J lost 12; bases outside the gene matches: 10. Germline CDR1 and CDR2: LGHDT and YNNKEL (reference sequence). This CDR3 is built from 14 residues. The CDR3, as DNA: TGTGCCAGCAGCCAAGATCTGTCAGGGGGTCGCCACACCTTC. This encodes CASSQDLSGGRHTF.

V is TRBV12-3 or TRBV12-4 and J is TRBJ2-5; 8 bases agree with TRBD1. The CDR3 extends over 14 amino acids. Trimming took 1 base from V and 6 from J; bases not matched to a gene: 4. The CDR3 bases are TGTGCCAGCAGTTTAGGACAGGGGAGGAAGACCCAGTACTTC. Its translation is CASSLGQGRKTQYF.

Regarding this clonotype: One base away lies a much larger clone, so this may be a sequencing read error. The CDR3 DNA sequence: TGTGCTAGTCAACGGTCGAGCTCCTACAATGAGCGGTTCTTC. It codes for CASQRSSSYNERFF. The chain recombines TRBV12-5 with TRBJ2-1; no definite D call. CDR1 is LGHNT and CDR2 is FRNRAP in the germline V gene. The CDR3 sequence is 14 residues long.

This clonotype turned up a few times. CDR3 coding DNA: TGTGCCAGCAGCCTCGCAGGGGCTTCCTATAATTCACCCCTCCACTTT. Residues: CASSLAGASYNSPLHF. The chain links TRBV3-1 to TRBJ1-6; D is possibly TRBD1 (6 bases). Trimming cost V 4 bases and J 1 base, with 11 bases left between them. The CDR3 has 16 residues. Germline CDR1 is LGHDT and CDR2 is YNNKEL (reference sequence).

This clonotype was counted only a few times. This chain links TRBV3-1 with TRBJ2-3; 8 nucleotides match TRBD2. CDR1 is LGHDT and CDR2 is YNNKEL in the germline V gene (reference sequence). The ends lost 4 bases at V and 4 bases at J; junction bases unmatched: 7. This CDR3 has 15 amino acids. Here the CDR3 reads CASSLPGLGADTQYF. Written as DNA, the CDR3 is TGTGCCAGCAGCCTTCCGGGACTAGGGGCAGATACGCAGTATTTT.

This clonotype was recorded many times. This chain uses TRBV18 with TRBJ1-1; D possibly corresponds to TRBD1 (6 bases). Trimming stripped 5 bases from V and 1 base from J, with 11 bases between. The CDR3 length is 14 residues. The germline CDR1 and CDR2 sequences are KGHSH and LQKENI. CDR3 loop: CASSWGHPNTEAFF. Written as DNA, the CDR3 is TGTGCCAGCTCATGGGGACACCCGAACACTGAAGCTTTCTTT. The entire variable domain, with the rest obtained from reference TRBV18 and TRBJ1-1, is as follows: NAGVMQNPRHLVRRRGQEARLRCSPMKGHSHVYWYRQLPEEGLKFMVYLQKENIIDESGMPKERFSAEFPKEGPSILRIQQVVRGDSAAYFCASSWGHPNTEAFFGQGTRLTVV.

This clonotype was counted many times. The V call is TRBV12-3 or TRBV12-4, the J call TRBJ1-1, with D maybe TRBD1 (5 bases). This CDR3 is 12 amino acids long. Trimming pared 6 bases from V and 2 bases from J, leaving 7 bases between. The CDR3 coding sequence is TGTGCCAGCAGGGACACAAACACTGAAGCTTTCTTT. Protein sequence: CASRDTNTEAFF.

This clonotype turned up a few times. The chain has TRBV4-2 and TRBJ2-5; 8 bases align to TRBD1. The CDR3 has 13 residues. Germline V lookup: CDR1 LGHNA, CDR2 YNFKEQ. Unmatched junction bases numbered 0, after V lost 1 base and J lost 5 bases. The CDR3 is CASSQGDRETQYF. CDR3 in DNA: TGTGCCAGCAGCCAAGGGGACAGGGAGACCCAGTACTTC.

V is TRBV10-3 and J is TRBJ1-2; the match to TRBD1 covers 7 bases. CDR3 length: 11 residues. After removal of 3 bases from V and 8 bases from J, the junction contained 0 bases not matched to a gene. From germline, CDR1 is ENHRY and CDR2 SYGVKD. The CDR3 loop reads CAISEGGGYTF. CDR3 DNA: TGTGCCATCAGTGAAGGGGGCGGCTACACCTTC.

This clonotype showed up many times. This chain uses TRBV11-2 with TRBJ1-2; D call uncertain. The CDR3 runs to 12 residues. Germline CDR1 and CDR2: SGHAT and FQNNGV. The ends were cut back, 8 bases at V and 7 bases at J, with 14 bases in the middle. The CDR3 sequence: CASRLTLSGYTF. CDR3 DNA: TGTGCCAGCCGTTTGACACTAAGTGGCTACACCTTC.